A selection of T cell receptor beta chains follows, all from one sample in a study of T cell responses to AZD1222 COVID-19 vaccine. Using immunoSEQ multiplex PCR, the repertoire was profiled, and TCRdb retains in-frame clones only, with some absent. The sample records around 130,000 clones, about 86% being singletons. Sequencing used peripheral blood, obtained on day 0 of AZD1222 vaccination. Receptors originate from an adult in good health. Both conserved end residues are part of each CDR3. D genes are given only for firm matches. Rows give clone size only sometimes, using once, few, many, or a class for an expanded clone.

j_call: TRBJ2-7; v_call: TRBV7-9; d_call: NA; clone_size: few; cdr3_aa: CASSFSTGFYEQYF; cdr3_nt: TGTGCCAGCAGCTTCAGCACAGGGTTCTACGAGCAGTACTTC
j_call: TRBJ1-1; v_call: TRBV5-6; d_call: TRBD1; clone_size: NA; cdr3_aa: CASSRTGSTEAFF; cdr3_nt: TGTGCCAGCAGCCGGACAGGGTCCACTGAAGCTTTCTTT
j_call: TRBJ2-7; v_call: TRBV10-3; d_call: NA; clone_size: NA; cdr3_aa: CAISVTGKSYEQYF; cdr3_nt: TGTGCCATCAGTGTCACAGGGAAGAGTTACGAGCAGTACTTC
j_call: TRBJ2-7; v_call: TRBV27; d_call: TRBD1; clone_size: NA; cdr3_aa: CASSLGQGRSYEQYF; cdr3_nt: TGTGCCAGCAGCCTTGGACAGGGGCGCTCCTACGAGCAGTACTTC
j_call: TRBJ2-6; v_call: TRBV9; d_call: NA; clone_size: NA; cdr3_aa: CASSVGRANGANVLTF; cdr3_nt: TGTGCCAGCAGCGTAGGCAGGGCCAATGGGGCCAACGTCCTGACTTTC
j_call: TRBJ1-2; v_call: TRBV4-1; d_call: TRBD1; clone_size: NA; cdr3_aa: CASSQERGQANYGYTF; cdr3_nt: TGCGCCAGCAGCCAAGAGAGGGGGCAAGCTAACTATGGCTACACCTTC
j_call: TRBJ2-5; v_call: TRBV4-1; d_call: TRBD1; clone_size: NA; cdr3_aa: CASSHRQGPQETQYF; cdr3_nt: TGCGCCAGCAGCCATAGACAGGGTCCTCAAGAGACCCAGTACTTC
j_call: TRBJ2-1; v_call: TRBV9; d_call: TRBD1; clone_size: once; cdr3_aa: CASSAPGTGFHEQFF; cdr3_nt: TGTGCCAGCAGCGCCCCGGGGACAGGGTTTCATGAGCAGTTCTTC
j_call: TRBJ1-2; v_call: TRBV4-3; d_call: NA; clone_size: NA; cdr3_aa: CASSQDLSPGYTF; cdr3_nt: TGCGCCAGCAGCCAAGATCTTAGTCCAGGCTACACCTTC
j_call: TRBJ1-1; v_call: TRBV11-2; d_call: NA; clone_size: NA; cdr3_aa: CASSLGGDRVAFF; cdr3_nt: TGTGCCAGCAGCTTAGGAGGGGACCGCGTGGCTTTCTTT
j_call: TRBJ2-7; v_call: TRBV24-1; d_call: NA; clone_size: NA; cdr3_aa: CATSDGSRGGIYEQYF; cdr3_nt: TGTGCCACCAGTGATGGAAGTCGCGGCGGAATCTACGAGCAGTACTTC
j_call: TRBJ2-7; v_call: TRBV21-1; d_call: NA; clone_size: NA; cdr3_aa: CASPGRTNEQYF; cdr3_nt: TGTGCCAGCCCTGGGAGAACCAACGAGCAGTACTTC
j_call: TRBJ2-7; v_call: TRBV7-2; d_call: NA; clone_size: NA; cdr3_aa: CASSLDGGREQYF; cdr3_nt: TGTGCCAGCAGCTTAGACGGGGGGCGCGAGCAGTACTTC
j_call: TRBJ1-2; v_call: TRBV4-1; d_call: TRBD1; clone_size: NA; cdr3_aa: CASRQPFRGPNYGYTF; cdr3_nt: TGCGCCAGCAGGCAACCCTTTAGGGGGCCTAACTATGGCTACACCTTC
j_call: TRBJ1-5; v_call: TRBV6-5; d_call: TRBD1; clone_size: NA; cdr3_aa: CASSSGTGLGNQPQHF; cdr3_nt: TGTGCCAGCAGTTCCGGGACAGGGTTGGGCAATCAGCCCCAGCATTTT
j_call: TRBJ1-2; v_call: TRBV9; d_call: TRBD1; clone_size: NA; cdr3_aa: CASSLRGDRAHGYTF; cdr3_nt: TGTGCCAGCAGCCTCAGAGGGGACAGGGCTCACGGCTACACCTTC
j_call: TRBJ1-1; v_call: TRBV11-2; d_call: NA; clone_size: NA; cdr3_aa: CASSYAENTEAFF; cdr3_nt: TGTGCCAGCAGCTATGCGGAGAACACTGAAGCTTTCTTT
j_call: TRBJ1-1; v_call: TRBV7-9; d_call: NA; clone_size: NA; cdr3_aa: CASSLVAGNTEAFF; cdr3_nt: TGTGCCAGCAGCTTAGTTGCAGGAAACACTGAAGCTTTCTTT
j_call: TRBJ2-1; v_call: TRBV9; d_call: NA; clone_size: NA; cdr3_aa: CASSVAPDSYNEQFF; cdr3_nt: TGTGCCAGCAGCGTAGCACCCGATAGCTACAATGAGCAGTTCTTC
j_call: TRBJ2-2; v_call: TRBV7-9; d_call: TRBD2; clone_size: NA; cdr3_aa: CASSFLSSGTGELFF; cdr3_nt: TGTGCCAGCAGCTTTTTATCTAGCGGAACCGGGGAGCTGTTTTTT
j_call: TRBJ1-1; v_call: TRBV19; d_call: NA; clone_size: NA; cdr3_aa: CASSKASHLQGNSEAFF; cdr3_nt: TGTGCCAGTAGTAAAGCTTCCCACCTACAGGGTAATTCTGAAGCTTTCTTT
j_call: TRBJ2-7; v_call: TRBV4-1; d_call: NA; clone_size: NA; cdr3_aa: CASSQDLGRPYEQYF; cdr3_nt: TGCGCCAGCAGCCAAGATCTGGGACGTCCCTACGAGCAGTACTTC